The T cell receptor (beta chain) under discussion was sequenced for a study of CD8 T cells in ankylosing spondylitis. Findings and caveats of the study: A motif in TCR beta, a set of eight or nine highly homologous variants, appeared characteristic of ankylosing spondylitis blood.

J lost 9 bases, V lost 5 bases, and 8 bases had no gene match. Germline CDR1 reads SGHDT; CDR2 reads YYEEEE. The CDR3 runs 14 residues. TCRdb redid the calling of the 5' RACE reads with MiXCR, one entry per CDR3 protein. This table holds about 210,000 distinct CDR3 sequences, 7.3% found once. This clonotype was detected many times. The antigen remains undetermined. V gene TRBV5-6 combines with J gene TRBJ2-1, with TRBD2 identical over 10 bases. The receptor's source is a male donor with ankylosing spondylitis. The sample consisted of blood, either unsorted or a sorted T cell fraction (not recorded which). For the CDR3, the DNA is TGTGCCAGCAGTAGTTCGCTAGCGGGAGTTGAGCAGTTCTTC. Amino acids: CASSSSLAGVEQFF.